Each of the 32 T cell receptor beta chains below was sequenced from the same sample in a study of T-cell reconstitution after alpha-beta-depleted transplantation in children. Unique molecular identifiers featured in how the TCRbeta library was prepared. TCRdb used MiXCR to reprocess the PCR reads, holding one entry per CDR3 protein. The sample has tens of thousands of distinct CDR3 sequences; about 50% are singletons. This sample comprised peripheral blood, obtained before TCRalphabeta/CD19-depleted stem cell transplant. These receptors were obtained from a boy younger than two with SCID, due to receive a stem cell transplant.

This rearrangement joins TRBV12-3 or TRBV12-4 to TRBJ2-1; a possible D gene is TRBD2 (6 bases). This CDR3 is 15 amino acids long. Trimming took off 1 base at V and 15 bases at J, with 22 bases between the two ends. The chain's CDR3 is CASSLGGGAGTRLFF. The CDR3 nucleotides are TGTGCCAGCAGTTTAGGCGGAGGGGCCGGTACGAGGCTGTTCTTC.

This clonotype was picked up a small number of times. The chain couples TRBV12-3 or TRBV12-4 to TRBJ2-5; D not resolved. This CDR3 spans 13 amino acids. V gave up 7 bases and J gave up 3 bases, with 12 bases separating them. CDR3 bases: TGTGCCAGCACCTCAGCTAAGGAAGAGACCCAGTACTTC. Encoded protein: CASTSAKEETQYF.

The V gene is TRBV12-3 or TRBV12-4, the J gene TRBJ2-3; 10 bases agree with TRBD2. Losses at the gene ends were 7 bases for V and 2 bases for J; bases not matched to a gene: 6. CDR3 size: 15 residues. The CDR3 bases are TGTGCCAGCACCTTAGCGGGGGGTAACACAGATACGCAGTATTTT. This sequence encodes CASTLAGGNTDTQYF.

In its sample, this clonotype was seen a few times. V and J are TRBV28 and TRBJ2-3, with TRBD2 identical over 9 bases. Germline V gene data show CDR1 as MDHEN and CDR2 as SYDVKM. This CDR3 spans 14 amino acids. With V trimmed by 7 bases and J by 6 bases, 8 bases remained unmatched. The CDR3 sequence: CASTAAGGPDTQYF. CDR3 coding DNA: TGTGCCAGCACGGCGGCGGGGGGGCCGGATACGCAGTATTTT. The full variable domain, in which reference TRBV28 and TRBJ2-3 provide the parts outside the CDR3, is DVKVTQSSRYLVKRTGEKVFLECVQDMDHENMFWYRQDPGLGLRLIYFSYDVKMKEKGDIPEGYSVSREKKERFSLILESASTNQTSMYLCASTAAGGPDTQYFGPGTRLTVL.

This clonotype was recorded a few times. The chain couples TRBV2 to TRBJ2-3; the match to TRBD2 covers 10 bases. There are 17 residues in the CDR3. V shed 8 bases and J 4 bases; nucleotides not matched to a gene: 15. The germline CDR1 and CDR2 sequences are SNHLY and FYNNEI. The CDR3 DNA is TGTGCCAGCGAGTCGCTATCCAGCGGGGGGGCCCCAGATACGCAGTATTTT. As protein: CASESLSSGGAPDTQYF. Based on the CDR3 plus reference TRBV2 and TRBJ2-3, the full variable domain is EPEVTQTPSHQVTQMGQEVILRCVPISNHLYFYWYRQILGQKVEFLVSFYNNEISEKSEIFDDQFSVERPDGSNFTLKIRSTKLEDSAMYFCASESLSSGGAPDTQYFGPGTRLTVL.

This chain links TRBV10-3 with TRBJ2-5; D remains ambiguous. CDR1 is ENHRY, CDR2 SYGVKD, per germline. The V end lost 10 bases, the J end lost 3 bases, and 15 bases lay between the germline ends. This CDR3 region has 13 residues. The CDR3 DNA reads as TGTGCCACCGTACGAGACGAGGAAGAGACCCAGTACTTC. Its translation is CATVRDEEETQYF.

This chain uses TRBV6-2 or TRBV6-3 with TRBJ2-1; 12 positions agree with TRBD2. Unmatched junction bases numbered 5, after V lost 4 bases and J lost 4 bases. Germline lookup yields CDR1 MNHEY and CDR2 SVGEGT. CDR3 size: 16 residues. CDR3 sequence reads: CASSLRTSGVYNEQFF. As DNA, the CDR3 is TGTGCCAGCAGTTTGCGGACTAGCGGGGTGTACAATGAGCAGTTCTTC.

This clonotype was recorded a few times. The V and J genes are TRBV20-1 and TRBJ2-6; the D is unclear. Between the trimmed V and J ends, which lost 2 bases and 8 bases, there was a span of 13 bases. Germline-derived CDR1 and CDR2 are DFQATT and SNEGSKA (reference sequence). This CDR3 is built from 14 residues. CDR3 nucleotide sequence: TGCAGTGCTAGATCCGTGGCAGGAACCAACGTCCTGACTTTC. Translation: CSARSVAGTNVLTF.

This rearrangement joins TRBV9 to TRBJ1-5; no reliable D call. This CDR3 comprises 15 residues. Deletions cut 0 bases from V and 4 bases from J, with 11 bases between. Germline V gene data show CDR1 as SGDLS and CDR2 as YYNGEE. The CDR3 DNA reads TGTGCCAGCAGCGTAGACACCCAGGTGAATCAGCCCCAGCATTTT. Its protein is CASSVDTQVNQPQHF.

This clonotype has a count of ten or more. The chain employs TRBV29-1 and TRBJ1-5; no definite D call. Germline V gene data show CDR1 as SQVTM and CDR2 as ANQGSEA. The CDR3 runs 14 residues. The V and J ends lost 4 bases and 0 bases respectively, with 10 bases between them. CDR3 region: CSVVFSNSNQPQHF. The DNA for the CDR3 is TGCAGCGTTGTGTTTAGCAATAGCAATCAGCCCCAGCATTTT.

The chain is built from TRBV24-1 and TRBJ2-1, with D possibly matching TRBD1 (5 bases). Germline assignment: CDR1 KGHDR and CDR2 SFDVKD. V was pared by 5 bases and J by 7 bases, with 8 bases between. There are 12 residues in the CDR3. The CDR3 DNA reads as TGTGCCACCAGTGGTCAGGGTAATGAGCAGTTCTTC. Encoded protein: CATSGQGNEQFF.

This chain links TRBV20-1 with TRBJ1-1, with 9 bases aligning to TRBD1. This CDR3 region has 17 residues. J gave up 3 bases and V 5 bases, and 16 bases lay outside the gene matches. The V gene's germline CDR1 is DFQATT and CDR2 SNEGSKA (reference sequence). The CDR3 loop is CSARPLPGQGLDTEAFF. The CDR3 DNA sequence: TGCAGTGCTCGACCACTTCCGGGACAGGGCCTAGACACTGAAGCTTTCTTT.

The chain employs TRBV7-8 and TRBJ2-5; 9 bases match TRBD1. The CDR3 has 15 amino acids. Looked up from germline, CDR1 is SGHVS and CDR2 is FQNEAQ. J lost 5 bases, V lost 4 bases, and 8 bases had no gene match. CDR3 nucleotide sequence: TGTGCCAGCAGCTCAACAGGGGGCCGGGGGGAGACCCAGTACTTC. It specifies CASSSTGGRGETQYF.

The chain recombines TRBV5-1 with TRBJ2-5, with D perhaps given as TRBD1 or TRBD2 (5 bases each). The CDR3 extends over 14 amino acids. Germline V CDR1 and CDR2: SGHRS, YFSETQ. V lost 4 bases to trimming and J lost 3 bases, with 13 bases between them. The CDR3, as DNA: TGCGCCAGCAGCATCGGGACGGCCAAAGAGACCCAGTACTTC. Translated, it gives CASSIGTAKETQYF. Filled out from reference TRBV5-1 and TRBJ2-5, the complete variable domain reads KAGVTQTPRYLIKTRGQQVTLSCSPISGHRSVSWYQQTPGQGLQFLFEYFSETQRNKGNFPGRFSGRQFSNSRSEMNVSTLELGDSALYLCASSIGTAKETQYFGPGTRLLVL.

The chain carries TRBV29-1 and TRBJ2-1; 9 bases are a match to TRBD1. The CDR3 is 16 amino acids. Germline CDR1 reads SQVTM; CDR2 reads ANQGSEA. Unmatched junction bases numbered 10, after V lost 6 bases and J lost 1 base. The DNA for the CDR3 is TGCAGCGTGGATCGACCGGGACAGGGTTCCTACAATGAGCAGTTCTTC. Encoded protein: CSVDRPGQGSYNEQFF.

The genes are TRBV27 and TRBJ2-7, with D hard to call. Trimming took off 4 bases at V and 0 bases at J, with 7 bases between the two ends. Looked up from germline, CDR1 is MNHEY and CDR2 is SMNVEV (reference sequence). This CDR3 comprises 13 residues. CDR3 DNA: TGTGCCAGCAGTTCCGACGGCTCCTACGAGCAGTACTTC. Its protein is CASSSDGSYEQYF.

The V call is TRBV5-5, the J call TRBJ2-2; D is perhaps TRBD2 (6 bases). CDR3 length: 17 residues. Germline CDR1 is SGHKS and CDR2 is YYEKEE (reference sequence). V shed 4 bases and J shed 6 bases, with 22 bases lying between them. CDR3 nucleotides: TGTGCCAGCAGCGCCTACCCCGGGACTGAAGGCGCCGGGGAGCTGTTTTTT. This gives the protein CASSAYPGTEGAGELFF.

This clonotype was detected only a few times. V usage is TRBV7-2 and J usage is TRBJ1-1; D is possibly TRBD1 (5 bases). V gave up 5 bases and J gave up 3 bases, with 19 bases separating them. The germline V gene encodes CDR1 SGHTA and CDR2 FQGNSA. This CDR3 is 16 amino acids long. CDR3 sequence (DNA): TGTGCCAGCAGCCATTTTGGGGCACAGTCTTACACTGAAGCTTTCTTT. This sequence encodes CASSHFGAQSYTEAFF.

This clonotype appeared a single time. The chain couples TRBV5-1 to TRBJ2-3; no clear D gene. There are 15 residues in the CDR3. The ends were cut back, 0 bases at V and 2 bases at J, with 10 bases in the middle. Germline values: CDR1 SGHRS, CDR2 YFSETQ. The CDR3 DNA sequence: TGCGCCAGCAGCTTGGAACCGCAGGTCACAGATACGCAGTATTTT. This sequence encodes CASSLEPQVTDTQYF. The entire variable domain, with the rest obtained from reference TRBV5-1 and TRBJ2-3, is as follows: KAGVTQTPRYLIKTRGQQVTLSCSPISGHRSVSWYQQTPGQGLQFLFEYFSETQRNKGNFPGRFSGRQFSNSRSEMNVSTLELGDSALYLCASSLEPQVTDTQYFGPGTRLTVL.

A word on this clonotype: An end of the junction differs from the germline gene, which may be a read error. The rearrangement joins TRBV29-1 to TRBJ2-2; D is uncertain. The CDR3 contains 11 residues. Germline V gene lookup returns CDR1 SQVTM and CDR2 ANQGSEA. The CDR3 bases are TGCAGCGTTAAAGACACCGGGGAGCTGTTTTTT. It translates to CSVKDTGELFF.

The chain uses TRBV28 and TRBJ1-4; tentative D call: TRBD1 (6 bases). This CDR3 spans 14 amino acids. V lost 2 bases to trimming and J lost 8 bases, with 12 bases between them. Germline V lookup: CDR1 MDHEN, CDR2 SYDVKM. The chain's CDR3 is CASSLGGHGEKLFF. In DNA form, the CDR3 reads TGTGCCAGCAGTTTAGGGGGCCATGGGGAAAAACTGTTTTTT.

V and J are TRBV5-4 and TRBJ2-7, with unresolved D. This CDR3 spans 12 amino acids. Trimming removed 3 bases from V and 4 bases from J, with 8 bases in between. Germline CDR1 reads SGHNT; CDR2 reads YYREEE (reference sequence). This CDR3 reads CASSSPGYEQYF. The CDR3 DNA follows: TGTGCCAGCAGCTCTCCGGGTTACGAGCAGTACTTC.

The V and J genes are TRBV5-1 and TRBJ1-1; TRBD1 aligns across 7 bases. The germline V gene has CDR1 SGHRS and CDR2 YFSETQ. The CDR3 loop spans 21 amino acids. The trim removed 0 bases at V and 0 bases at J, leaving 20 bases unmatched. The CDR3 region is CASSLGMEVGWDRVMNTEAFF. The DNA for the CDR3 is TGCGCCAGCAGCTTGGGGATGGAGGTCGGATGGGACAGAGTCATGAACACTGAAGCTTTCTTT.

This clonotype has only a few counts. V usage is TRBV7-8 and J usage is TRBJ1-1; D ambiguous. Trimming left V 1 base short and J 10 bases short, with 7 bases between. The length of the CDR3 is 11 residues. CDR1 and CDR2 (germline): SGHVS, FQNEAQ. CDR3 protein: CASSLGTRAFF. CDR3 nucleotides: TGTGCCAGCAGCTTAGGGACGAGAGCTTTCTTT.

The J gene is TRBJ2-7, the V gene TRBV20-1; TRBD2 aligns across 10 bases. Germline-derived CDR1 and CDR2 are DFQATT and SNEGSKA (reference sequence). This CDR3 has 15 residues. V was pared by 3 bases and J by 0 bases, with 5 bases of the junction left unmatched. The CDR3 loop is CSARSASGGSYEQYF. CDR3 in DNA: TGCAGTGCTAGGTCGGCTAGCGGGGGCTCCTACGAGCAGTACTTC.

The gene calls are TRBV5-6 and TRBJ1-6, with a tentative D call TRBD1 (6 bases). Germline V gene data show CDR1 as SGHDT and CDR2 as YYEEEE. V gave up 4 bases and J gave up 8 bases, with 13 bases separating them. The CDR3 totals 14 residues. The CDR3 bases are TGTGCCAGCAGCCCCGGACAGCTTGATTCACCCCTCCACTTT. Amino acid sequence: CASSPGQLDSPLHF. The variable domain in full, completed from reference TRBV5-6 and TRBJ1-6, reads DAGVTQSPTHLIKTRGQQVTLRCSPKSGHDTVSWYQQALGQGPQFIFQYYEEEERQRGNFPDRFSGHQFPNYSSELNVNALLLGDSALYLCASSPGQLDSPLHFGNGTRLTVT.

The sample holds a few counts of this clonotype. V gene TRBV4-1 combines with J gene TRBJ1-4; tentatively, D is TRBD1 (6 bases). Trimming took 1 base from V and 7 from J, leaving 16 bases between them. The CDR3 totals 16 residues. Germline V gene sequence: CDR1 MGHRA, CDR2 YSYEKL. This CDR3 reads CASSQVGMAGVEKLFF. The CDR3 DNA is TGCGCCAGCAGCCAAGTGGGAATGGCAGGGGTTGAAAAACTGTTTTTT.

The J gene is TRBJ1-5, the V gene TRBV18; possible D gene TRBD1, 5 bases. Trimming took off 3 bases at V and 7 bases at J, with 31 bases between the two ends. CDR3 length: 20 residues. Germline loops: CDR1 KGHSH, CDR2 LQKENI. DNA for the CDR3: TGTGCCAGCTCACCGCCAGCAATCCGGGGGGACCTAGCAACGGGCCAGCCCCAGCATTTT. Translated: CASSPPAIRGDLATGQPQHF. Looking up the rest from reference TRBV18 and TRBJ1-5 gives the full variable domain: NAGVMQNPRHLVRRRGQEARLRCSPMKGHSHVYWYRQLPEEGLKFMVYLQKENIIDESGMPKERFSAEFPKEGPSILRIQQVVRGDSAAYFCASSPPAIRGDLATGQPQHFGDGTRLSIL.

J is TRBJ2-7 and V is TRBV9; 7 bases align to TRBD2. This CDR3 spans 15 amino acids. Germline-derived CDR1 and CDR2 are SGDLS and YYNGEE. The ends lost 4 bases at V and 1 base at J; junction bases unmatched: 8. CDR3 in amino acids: CASSPCPSGSYEQYF. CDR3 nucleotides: TGTGCCAGCAGCCCTTGCCCTAGCGGTTCCTACGAGCAGTACTTC.

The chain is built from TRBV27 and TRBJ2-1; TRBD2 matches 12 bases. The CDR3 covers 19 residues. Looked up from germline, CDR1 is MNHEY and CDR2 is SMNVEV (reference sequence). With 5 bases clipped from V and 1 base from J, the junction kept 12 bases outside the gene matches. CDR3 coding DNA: TGTGCCAGCAGTACCGATTTGAGGCTAGCGGGAGGGTCCTACAATGAGCAGTTCTTC. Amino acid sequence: CASSTDLRLAGGSYNEQFF.

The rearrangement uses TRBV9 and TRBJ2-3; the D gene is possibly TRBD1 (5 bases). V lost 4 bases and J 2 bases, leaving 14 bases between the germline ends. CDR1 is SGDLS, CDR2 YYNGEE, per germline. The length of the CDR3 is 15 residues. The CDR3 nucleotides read TGTGCCAGCAGCCCGAGGACACCTTACACAGATACGCAGTATTTT. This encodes CASSPRTPYTDTQYF.

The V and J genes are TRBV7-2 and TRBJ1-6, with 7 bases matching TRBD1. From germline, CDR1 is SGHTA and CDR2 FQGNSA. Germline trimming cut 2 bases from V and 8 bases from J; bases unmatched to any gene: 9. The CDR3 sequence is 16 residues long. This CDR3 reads CASSLRVGQPYSPLHF. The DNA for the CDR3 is TGTGCCAGCAGCTTACGGGTGGGACAGCCCTATTCACCCCTCCACTTT.